This TCR beta chain is from a study of control samples from healthy donors and cancer patients. The assay was immunoSEQ multiplex PCR, and TCRdb's table has in-frame clones only and misses some. The sample has approximately 150,000 clones, almost 90% seen once. This receptor was taken from a man between 18 and 35 years old in good health. Sequencing was performed on blood.

The CDR3 sequence: CASSASGDYGYTF. CDR3 DNA sequence: TGTGCCAGCAGCGCTAGCGGAGACTATGGCTACACCTTC. The V and J genes are TRBV2 and TRBJ1-2, with unresolved D. Per germline, CDR1 SNHLY and CDR2 FYNNEI. CDR3 length equals 13 residues. Trimming stripped 6 bases from V and 3 bases from J, with 11 bases between.